The rows below give T cell receptor beta chains drawn from one sample of a study of shared clonotypes between healthy human individuals. Data came from immunoSEQ multiplex PCR; TCRdb stores just in-frame clones and leaves some out. In the table there are a few hundred thousand clones, roughly 70% of which are singletons. Source material: memory CD4+ T cells sorted from blood. These receptors were taken from a man aged 30-40 years in good health. CDR3s include the opening cysteine and the closing phenylalanine or tryptophan. Fields, in order: clone size, V gene, CDR3 protein. Clone sizes are given selectively: once, few, many, or a class where the clone is expanded.

clone size: -; V gene: TRBV6-1; CDR3 protein: CASRNLPRGGEFF
clone size: -; V gene: TRBV5-1; CDR3 protein: CASSDAGGTYNEQFF
clone size: -; V gene: TRBV4-1; CDR3 protein: CASSQSLGQAFYGYTF
clone size: -; V gene: TRBV19; CDR3 protein: CASSILRWTGDTGELFF
clone size: -; V gene: TRBV30; CDR3 protein: CAWFMNTEAFF
clone size: -; V gene: TRBV7-9; CDR3 protein: CASSPGQRTDTQYF
clone size: -; V gene: TRBV11-2; CDR3 protein: CASSLEGGGTDTQYF
clone size: -; V gene: TRBV5-1; CDR3 protein: CASSFMQTQYF
clone size: -; V gene: TRBV5-1; CDR3 protein: CASSLGAVGEKLFF
clone size: -; V gene: TRBV9; CDR3 protein: CASNVQGPQETQYF
clone size: -; V gene: TRBV28; CDR3 protein: CASNQGQGYEQYF
clone size: -; V gene: TRBV5-1; CDR3 protein: CASSLIAAQETQYF
clone size: -; V gene: TRBV1; CDR3 protein: CTSSPGVNGTDTQYF
clone size: -; V gene: TRBV28; CDR3 protein: CASSLNIEETQYF
clone size: -; V gene: TRBV29-1; CDR3 protein: CSVELARSQEAFF
clone size: -; V gene: TRBV6-5; CDR3 protein: CASTRDRSTGELFF
clone size: -; V gene: TRBV27; CDR3 protein: CASRGLQRTTDTQYF
clone size: -; V gene: TRBV7-7; CDR3 protein: CASSRQGETQYF
clone size: -; V gene: TRBV30; CDR3 protein: CAWRLPPTSGQSETQYF
clone size: -; V gene: TRBV2; CDR3 protein: CASSPNAGVRETQYF
clone size: few; V gene: TRBV5-1; CDR3 protein: CASSLAAGPNSPLHF
clone size: -; V gene: TRBV5-4; CDR3 protein: CASSILAGGTDTQYF
clone size: -; V gene: TRBV6-1; CDR3 protein: CASRRTGQGYTF
clone size: -; V gene: TRBV6-1; CDR3 protein: CASSVSSSGNTIYF
clone size: few; V gene: TRBV10-1; CDR3 protein: CASSERVSGELFF
clone size: once; V gene: TRBV5-1; CDR3 protein: CASSRTSGMETQYF
clone size: few; V gene: TRBV29-1; CDR3 protein: CSVAGSFESSDEQFF
clone size: -; V gene: TRBV6-6; CDR3 protein: CASRPQGGGADEQYF
clone size: -; V gene: TRBV11-3; CDR3 protein: CASSLLMNTEAFF
clone size: -; V gene: TRBV7-9; CDR3 protein: CASSLASGRPSSYNEQFF
clone size: few; V gene: TRBV27; CDR3 protein: CASRNLKTGGGQETQYF
clone size: -; V gene: TRBV18; CDR3 protein: CASSRTSGRNEQYF
clone size: once; V gene: TRBV10-1; CDR3 protein: CASSVRAGGSDTQYF
clone size: few; V gene: TRBV27; CDR3 protein: CASSLSRLGGYTF
clone size: -; V gene: TRBV15; CDR3 protein: CATSRTGRARRAFF
clone size: once; V gene: TRBV4-2; CDR3 protein: CASSQLTGSNTGELFF
clone size: -; V gene: TRBV19; CDR3 protein: CASSIWQGNEKLFF
clone size: -; V gene: TRBV2; CDR3 protein: CASSGDRDEKLFF